Given below is one T cell receptor beta chain in context. No antigen is known for it. TCRdb recomputed calls from the 5' RACE reads with MiXCR, one row per CDR3 protein. The sample includes approximately 620,000 distinct CDR3 sequences, around 8.6% of them seen just once. Trimming cost V 2 bases and J 5 bases, with 9 bases left between them. The length of the CDR3 is 13 residues. Per the germline V gene, CDR1 is MNHEY and CDR2 is SVGAGI. This entry comes from a study of identical twins. Findings and caveats of the study: Weaker excess twin sharing was observed in beta out-of-frame sequences.

The same sample was also used in a study of yellow fever vaccine responses in identical twins.

V and J are TRBV6-5 and TRBJ1-1, with D tentatively TRBD1 (6 bases). Material: PBMCs. This receptor was obtained from a woman younger than 35 in good health. CDR3 nucleotides: TGTGCCAGCAGTTACGGGGGCTGGACTGAAGCTTTCTTT. This sequence encodes CASSYGGWTEAFF.